This T cell receptor beta chain was observed in a study of shared clonotypes between healthy human individuals. Concerning this clone: Its antigen is still unknown.

Study-wide points: Although depth was large, rarefaction showed that sequencing of the sorted subsets was incomplete. The study generally estimated greater richness for naive than memory subsets.

The CDR3 runs to 14 residues. CDR1 and CDR2 from the germline V gene are LNHDA and SQIVND (reference sequence). Trimming removed 10 bases at V and 3 bases at J, with 18 bases between. The authors ran the assay at deep level. Clones were read by immunoSEQ multiplex PCR, and TCRdb kept only the in-frame ones, dropping some. This table holds 2 million to 2.5 million clones, less than 95% found once. Sequenced input: naive CD4+ T cells from PBMCs. The subset denotes: CD45RA+ positively selected. The chain combines TRBV19 with TRBJ2-5; D is perhaps TRBD1 or TRBD2 (5 bases each). The source of this sequence is a man between 18 and 29 years old in good health. Some clones in this sample may be carry-over from other donors' samples. The CDR3: CATRPGREKETQYF. In DNA form, the CDR3 reads TGTGCCACCAGACCGGGACGAGAGAAAGAGACCCAGTACTTC.